This TCR beta chain stems from a study of blood T cell repertoires in COVID-19. As for the study in general: Samples came from the United States, Italy and Spain, spanning acute and convalescent COVID-19.

Per the original data handling: Reference gene primer amplification in the assay estimated nucleated cell counts. Measured with immunoSEQ multiplex PCR; TCRdb has only the in-frame clones, and not every one. From that table come the V and J calls and clone size; the DNA was used to work out D and trimming. Of about 370,000 clones in the sample, approximately 92% were seen once. Germline V gene sequence: CDR1 SGHTA, CDR2 FQGNSA. This CDR3 comprises 16 residues. The junction had 3 bases not matched to a gene; V was cut back by 0 bases and J by 1 base. The study drew participants aged about 18 to 89 years from 20 to 30 US areas. Participant-reported clinical history was the basis for cohort assignment. This clone was counted once.

The sequence came from a man between 18 and 29 years old who had recovered from COVID-19. The chain combines TRBV7-2 with TRBJ2-5; TRBD2 matches 9 bases. The specimen sequenced was PBMCs or T cells enriched from blood (not recorded which). CDR3 region: CASSLAVTSGQETQYF. The CDR3 nucleotides read TGTGCCAGCAGCTTAGCGGTGACTAGCGGCCAAGAGACCCAGTACTTC.